This TCR delta chain came from a study of DNA immune sequencing with unique molecular identifiers. Study-wide context: Buffy-coat γδ T cells, enriched immunomagnetically, supplied the sequenced genomic DNA. Study results and limitations: TRD sequences lacking matching primers are not detectable by this approach.

A 32-plex genomic DNA assay used primers for all 8 TRDV and 4 TRDJ genes. In around 3 barcoding PCR cycles, molecules received a 12-nucleotide UMI, then adapter PCR followed. TCRdb re-called the multiplex PCR reads using CATT. This sample carries about 800 delta-chain clones, about 3.5% of them seen once, and the ten largest clones take about 67%. Germline lookup yields CDR1 GEAIGNYY and CDR2 EKD. CDR3 length: 18 residues. The V end was cut by 5 bases, the J end by 3 bases, with 27 bases between. This clone was seen more than once but under ten times. Its cognate antigen is unknown. Translating this DNA gives a protein that differs at residue 4 from the TCRdb one, which belongs to a much larger clone; a read error is likely, and the protein shown is this translation.

The V and J genes are TRDV2 and TRDJ1, with a tentative D call TRDD3 (5 bases). This TCR was recovered from a human donor in good health. Sequenced material: gamma-delta T cells from PBMCs. This CDR3 reads CACAHIGGGSRTPDKLIF. For the CDR3, the DNA is TGTGCCTGTGCCCACATAGGAGGGGGTTCGCGTACACCCGATAAACTCATCTTT.